This TCR beta chain was captured in a study of T-cell memory formation after mild COVID-19. MiXCR was run by TCRdb on the 5' RACE reads, yielding one entry per CDR3 protein. The table lists around 100,000 distinct CDR3 sequences, approximately 12% of them singletons. This clonotype appeared many times. V was clipped by 5 bases and J by 2 bases, with 16 bases between them. In germline, CDR1 is SEHNR, CDR2 FQNEAQ (reference sequence). The CDR3 extends over 16 amino acids. The chain combines TRBV7-9 with TRBJ2-1; D is possibly TRBD2 (5 bases). This TCR came from a man aged 18 to 35 who had mild COVID-19 (a few samples of this study predate the infection). Cell type and time point are not known. The sequenced sample consisted of PBMCs or a T cell subset sorted from them (not recorded which). CDR3 DNA sequence: TGTGCCAGCAGCGCGAAGACTACCTGGGCCTACAATGAGCAGTTCTTC. The encoded protein is CASSAKTTWAYNEQFF.